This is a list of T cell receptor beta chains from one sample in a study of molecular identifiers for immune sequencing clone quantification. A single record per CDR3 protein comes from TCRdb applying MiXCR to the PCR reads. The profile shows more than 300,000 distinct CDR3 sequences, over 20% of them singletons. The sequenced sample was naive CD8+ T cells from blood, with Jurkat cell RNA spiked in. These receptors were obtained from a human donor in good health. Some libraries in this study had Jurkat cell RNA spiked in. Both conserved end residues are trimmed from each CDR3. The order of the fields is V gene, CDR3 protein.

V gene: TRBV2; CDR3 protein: ASSEKRLVADTQY
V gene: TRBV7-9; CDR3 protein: ASSSGEKLF
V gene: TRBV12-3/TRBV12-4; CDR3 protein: ASSLGDTMNTEAF
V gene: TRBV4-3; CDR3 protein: ASSLDTGPNQPQH
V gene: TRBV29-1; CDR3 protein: SVENPPEGYT
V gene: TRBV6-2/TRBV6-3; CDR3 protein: ASSYSRSGSNTEAF
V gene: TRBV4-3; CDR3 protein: ASSQEGYGRGIGSPLH
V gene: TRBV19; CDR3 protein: ASTPTGGPYQPQH
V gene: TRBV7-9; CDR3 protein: ASSPSQEYGYT
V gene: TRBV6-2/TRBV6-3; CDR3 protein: ASSYGLVVATDTQY
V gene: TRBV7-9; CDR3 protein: ASSLEGGAFYEQY
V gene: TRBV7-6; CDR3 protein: ASSLATDELF
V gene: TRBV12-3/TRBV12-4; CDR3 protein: ASSFNGGRLKNIRIQY
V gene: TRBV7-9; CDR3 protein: ASSSGTSNTEAF
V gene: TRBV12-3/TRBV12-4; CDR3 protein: ASSFNVDTQY
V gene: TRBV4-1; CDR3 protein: ASSQGLAEYEQY
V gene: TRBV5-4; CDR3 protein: ASSWDAATNEKLF
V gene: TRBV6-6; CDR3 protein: ASSYVAGNQPQH
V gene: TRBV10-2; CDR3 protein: ASSEDAWTNTEAF
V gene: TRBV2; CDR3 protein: ASSEVGQGFNEQY
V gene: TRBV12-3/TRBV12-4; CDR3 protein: ASSPKNKIGQGSKGYYEQC
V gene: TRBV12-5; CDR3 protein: ASGPGEGLSYEQY
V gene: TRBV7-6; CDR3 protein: ASSLARAAYNEQF
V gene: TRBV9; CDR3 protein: ASSAGTGLGDEQF
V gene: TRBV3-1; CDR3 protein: ASSQGSTEAF
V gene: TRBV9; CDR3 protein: ASSSIGQGPDTEAF
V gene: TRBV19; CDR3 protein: ASSFLLRQGSVTEAF
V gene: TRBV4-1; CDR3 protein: ASSLQGNAEAF
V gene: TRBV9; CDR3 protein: ASSVDGTNSGNTIY
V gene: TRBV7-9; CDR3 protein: ASSLVGADYEQY
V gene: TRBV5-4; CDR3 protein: ASSPGLAAGVEQY
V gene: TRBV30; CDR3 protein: AWAWNLGNEQF
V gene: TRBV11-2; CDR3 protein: ASSVGQAYEQY
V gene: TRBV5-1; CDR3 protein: ASSDGTSLTEAF
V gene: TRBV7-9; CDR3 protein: ASSFRDRGLYEQY
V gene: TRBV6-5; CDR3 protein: ASSYSIEPAYEQY
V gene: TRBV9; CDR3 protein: ASSVGGTEAF
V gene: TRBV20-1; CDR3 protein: SAKDTTPLTSIPYTEQF
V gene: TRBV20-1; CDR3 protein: SAREWTSGGPIVIQY
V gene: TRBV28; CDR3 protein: ASSLSSPSTDTQY
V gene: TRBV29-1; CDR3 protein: SAKTGTGGEQY
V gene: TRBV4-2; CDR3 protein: ASSQDPVMGGSLTTQY
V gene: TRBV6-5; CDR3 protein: ASRASEYTQY